Listed here are 26 T cell receptor beta chains from one sample, sequenced in a study of blood T cell repertoires in COVID-19. Measured with immunoSEQ multiplex PCR; TCRdb has only the in-frame clones, and not every one. The repertoire consists of about 38,000 clones, with about 90% occurring once and the leading ten covering less than 25%. The sample consisted of peripheral blood. These receptors were obtained from a man aged 45-65 years with active or convalescent COVID-19.

The chain couples TRBV7-6 to TRBJ2-5, with 10 bases lining up with TRBD1. Trimming removed 5 bases from V and 4 bases from J; junction bases left unmatched: 4. Per the germline V gene, CDR1 is SGHVS and CDR2 is FNYEAQ. The CDR3 contains 14 residues. In DNA form, the CDR3 reads TGTGCCAGCAGCAGCCGGGACAGGGGAGAGACCCAGTACTTC. This gives the protein CASSSRDRGETQYF.

The chain couples TRBV6-5 to TRBJ1-3, with no clear D. The germline V gene has CDR1 MNHEY and CDR2 SVGAGI. The ends were cut back, 7 bases at V and 0 bases at J, with 13 bases in the middle. This CDR3 region has 15 residues. The CDR3 loop is CASKPRIFSGNTIYF. The CDR3 nucleotides read TGTGCCAGCAAGCCGAGGATATTCTCTGGAAACACCATATATTTT.

This chain connects TRBV3-1 (or the pseudogene TRBV3-2) to TRBJ1-5; 11 nucleotides align to TRBD1. V lost 1 base and J lost 4; bases outside the gene matches: 0. In germline, CDR1 is LGHDT, CDR2 YNNKEL (reference sequence). CDR3 size: 15 residues. Here the CDR3 DNA reads TGTGCCAGCAGCCAAGGGGACAGGGGGAATCAGCCCCAGCATTTT. Translating gives CASSQGDRGNQPQHF.

V gene TRBV5-4 combines with J gene TRBJ1-2; 10 positions match TRBD1. CDR3 length equals 15 residues. V shed 5 bases and J 5 bases; nucleotides not matched to a gene: 9. Germline values: CDR1 SGHNT, CDR2 YYREEE (reference sequence). CDR3 sequence: CASSTRQGAQYGYTF. The CDR3 bases are TGTGCCAGCAGTACACGACAGGGGGCGCAGTATGGCTACACCTTC.

There are a few counts of this clone. V gene TRBV19 combines with J gene TRBJ1-2; the D is unclear. The CDR3 has 15 residues. The V end lost 7 bases, the J end lost 0 bases, and 15 bases lay between the germline ends. Germline-derived CDR1 and CDR2 are LNHDA and SQIVND (reference sequence). The CDR3 spells CASNPSRGANYGYTF. CDR3 DNA sequence: TGTGCCAGTAACCCCTCACGGGGAGCTAACTATGGCTACACCTTC.

The V call is TRBV20-1, the J call TRBJ2-3, with 8 bases identical to TRBD2. Germline assignment: CDR1 DFQATT and CDR2 SNEGSKA (reference sequence). The V segment lost 3 bases and the J segment 4 bases; nucleotides outside the gene matches: 6. The CDR3 covers 14 residues. For the CDR3, the DNA is TGCAGTGCTAGTTATCGGGGGGGTCCAGATACGCAGTATTTT. This sequence encodes CSASYRGGPDTQYF.

V and J are TRBV6-5 and TRBJ1-1, with 7 bases aligning to TRBD1. The J segment lost 1 base and the V segment lost 5 bases, leaving 4 bases of the junction unmatched. The germline gives CDR1 MNHEY, CDR2 SVGAGI. The CDR3 is made up of 14 amino acids. The CDR3, as DNA: TGTGCCAGCAGTCGACAGGGTAAGAACACTGAAGCTTTCTTT. Protein product: CASSRQGKNTEAFF.

This sequence joins TRBV11-2 and TRBJ2-2; possibly TRBD1 for D (6 bases). The CDR3 has 14 amino acids. The germline V gene has CDR1 SGHAT and CDR2 FQNNGV. V gave up 6 bases and J gave up 5 bases, with 13 bases separating them. DNA for the CDR3: TGTGCCAGCAGGGGACACGAGGGGACCGGGGAGCTGTTTTTT. Translated, it gives CASRGHEGTGELFF.

The CDR3 here is CASSGQGGTYGYTF. For the CDR3, the DNA is TGTGCCAGCTCCGGACAGGGAGGGACTTATGGCTACACCTTC. The rearrangement joins TRBV18 to TRBJ1-2; the match to TRBD1 covers 8 bases. J was trimmed by 5 bases and V by 6 bases; bases with no gene match: 8. Germline CDR1 reads KGHSH; CDR2 reads LQKENI. This CDR3 spans 14 amino acids.

The rearrangement uses TRBV29-1 and TRBJ2-1, with 9 bases aligning to TRBD2. Looked up from germline, CDR1 is SQVTM and CDR2 is ANQGSEA. V was clipped by 3 bases and J by 5 bases; unmatched bases: 5. The CDR3 spans 14 residues. The CDR3 coding sequence is TGCAGCGTTGATCTAAGCGGGGGGAACAATGAGCAGTTCTTC. As protein: CSVDLSGGNNEQFF.

The rearrangement links TRBV6-5 to TRBJ2-7, with D tentatively TRBD1 (6 bases). Trimming removed 7 bases from V and 3 bases from J, with 16 bases in between. The germline CDR1 and CDR2 sequences are MNHEY and SVGAGI. The CDR3 has 14 residues. The CDR3 loop reads CASTPGTSYYEQYV. CDR3 coding DNA: TGTGCCAGCACCCCCGGGACATCCTACTACGAGCAGTACGTC.

This chain joins TRBV3-1 (or the pseudogene TRBV3-2) and TRBJ1-4, with D tentatively TRBD1 (6 bases). CDR3 size: 16 residues. Looked up from germline, CDR1 is LGHDT and CDR2 is YNNKEL (reference sequence). Between the trimmed V and J ends, which lost 4 bases and 0 bases, there was a span of 12 bases. The chain's CDR3 is CASSLSGAATNEKLFF. The CDR3 region has the DNA TGTGCCAGCAGCCTGTCAGGGGCCGCAACTAATGAAAAACTGTTTTTT.

In the case of this clone: The same CDR3 also results from other DNA sequences found in this sample. V usage is TRBV3-1 (or the pseudogene TRBV3-2) and J usage is TRBJ2-7; unclear D gene. This CDR3 has 11 residues. The V and J ends lost 2 bases and 5 bases respectively, with 4 bases between them. Germline CDR1 LGHDT, CDR2 YNNKEL (reference sequence). CDR3 in amino acids: CASSQRDEQYF. As DNA, the CDR3 is TGTGCCAGCAGCCAACGGGACGAGCAGTACTTC.

This clone turned up a few times. The chain links TRBV2 to TRBJ2-1; D ambiguous. The CDR3 loop spans 11 amino acids. The ends were cut back, 7 bases at V and 5 bases at J, with 6 bases in the middle. Germline lookup yields CDR1 SNHLY and CDR2 FYNNEI. The CDR3 DNA reads as TGTGCCAGCAACTATAACAATGAGCAGTTCTTC. Translated: CASNYNNEQFF.

This sequence joins TRBV6-6 and TRBJ2-2, with 13 positions matching TRBD2. Per the germline V gene, CDR1 is MNHNY and CDR2 is SVGAGI (reference sequence). The CDR3 is 17 residues long. With 5 bases clipped from V and 0 bases from J, the junction kept 3 bases outside the gene matches. The CDR3 DNA reads as TGTGCCAGCAGTCGACTAGCGGGGGGCGCGAACACCGGGGAGCTGTTTTTT. Protein sequence: CASSRLAGGANTGELFF.

The rearrangement joins TRBV28 to TRBJ1-2; no reliable D call. CDR3 length: 13 amino acids. Germline assignment: CDR1 MDHEN and CDR2 SYDVKM. V lost 6 bases and J lost 5, with 13 bases in between. For the CDR3, the DNA is TGTGCCAGCAGATTCGGGAGGAGTTATGGCTACACCTTC. Encoded protein: CASRFGRSYGYTF.

CDR3 in DNA: TGCGCCAGCAGCTTACGGACAGGGGGCGGCACTGAAGCTTTCTTT. Amino acids: CASSLRTGGGTEAFF. This chain uses TRBV5-1 with TRBJ1-1, with 11 nucleotides matching TRBD1. The trim removed 2 bases at V and 4 bases at J, leaving 4 bases unmatched. Germline CDR1 SGHRS, CDR2 YFSETQ. The CDR3 is 15 residues long.

In this sample, this clone turned up a few times. The chain links TRBV6-2 or TRBV6-3 to TRBJ2-3; 7 bases agree with TRBD2. The germline V gene encodes CDR1 MNHEY and CDR2 SVGEGT. V shed 0 bases and J 4 bases; nucleotides not matched to a gene: 4. The CDR3 runs to 15 residues. The CDR3 spells CASSYSLAGADTQYF. The CDR3 DNA sequence: TGTGCCAGCAGTTACTCTCTCGCGGGAGCAGATACGCAGTATTTT.

V and J are TRBV1 and TRBJ2-5; TRBD2 is the table's D call, not checked against the DNA. TRBV1 is annotated as a pseudogene. The CDR3 runs 15 residues. CDR3 in amino acids: CTSSGPGEPRETQYF. CDR3 bases: TGCACCAGCAGCGGACCGGGGGAGCCCCGGGAGACCCAGTACTTC.

A few counts support this clone. The genes are TRBV4-1 and TRBJ2-2; 12 bases line up with TRBD2. The CDR3 is 17 amino acids. Germline V gene lookup returns CDR1 MGHRA and CDR2 YSYEKL. Trimming cost V 2 bases and J 2 bases; bases outside gene matches: 3. The CDR3 protein is CASSQRGLAGNTGELFF. The CDR3 DNA sequence: TGCGCCAGCAGCCAACGCGGACTAGCGGGAAACACCGGGGAGCTGTTTTTT.

The chain employs TRBV10-3 and TRBJ1-1, with 8 positions matching TRBD1. V dropped 7 bases and J dropped 3; count of bases not matched to a gene: 10. This CDR3 spans 15 amino acids. CDR1 ENHRY and CDR2 SYGVKD come from the germline V gene. CDR3 region: CAIKEGQGEYTEAFF. CDR3 sequence (DNA): TGTGCCATCAAGGAAGGACAGGGCGAGTACACTGAAGCTTTCTTT.

The chain has TRBV18 and TRBJ2-3; no firm D call. Trimming took off 4 bases at V and 6 bases at J, with 17 bases between the two ends. In germline, CDR1 is KGHSH, CDR2 LQKENI. This CDR3 has 15 amino acids. CDR3 coding DNA: TGTGCCAGCTCACTTGATAGAGACTGGTCTGATACGCAGTATTTT. Translated: CASSLDRDWSDTQYF.

The chain employs TRBV4-2 and TRBJ1-4, with D possibly TRBD1 on 6 matching bases. Germline V gene sequence: CDR1 LGHNA, CDR2 YNFKEQ. V lost 1 base to trimming and J lost 5 bases, with 11 bases between them. The CDR3 is 15 residues long. As DNA, the CDR3 is TGTGCCAGCAGCCAAGGGGGGCAGGGGAATGAAAAACTGTTTTTT. This gives the protein CASSQGGQGNEKLFF.

The chain has TRBV28 and TRBJ1-5; perhaps TRBD1 as D (5 bases). Trimming took off 8 bases at V and 7 bases at J, with 21 bases between the two ends. The CDR3 extends over 15 amino acids. Per germline, CDR1 MDHEN and CDR2 SYDVKM. CDR3 sequence: CASWDSEGGTQPQHF. DNA for the CDR3: TGTGCCAGCTGGGACTCCGAGGGAGGGACCCAGCCCCAGCATTTT.

V gene TRBV19 combines with J gene TRBJ1-1, with D tentatively TRBD1 (5 bases). Germline CDR1 reads LNHDA; CDR2 reads SQIVND (reference sequence). This CDR3 is 11 amino acids long. Trimming cost V 5 bases and J 7 bases, with 8 bases left between them. The DNA for the CDR3 is TGTGCCAGTAGTGGCAGGGTTGAAGCTTTCTTT. Protein sequence: CASSGRVEAFF.

This sequence joins TRBV7-8 and TRBJ2-3; 8 nucleotides line up with TRBD1. Trimming removed 1 base from V and 6 bases from J; junction bases left unmatched: 6. The length of the CDR3 is 15 residues. Germline V gene lookup returns CDR1 SGHVS and CDR2 FQNEAQ. CDR3 sequence (DNA): TGTGCCAGCAGCTTAGGAGACAGGGGACGGGATACGCAGTATTTT. It encodes CASSLGDRGRDTQYF.